This T cell receptor beta chain was captured by sequencing in a study of T cell responses to AZD1222 COVID-19 vaccine. Study outcomes and limitations: The number of AZD1222 recipients seropositive at baseline was only 6 or 7.

Recipients boosted at about 4 weeks or about 12 weeks are pooled. Generated by immunoSEQ multiplex PCR, the TCRdb table keeps only in-frame clones and is missing some. Counted here are about 37,000 clones, more than 75% occurring once; the ten biggest clones make up about 11%. The CDR3 totals 13 residues. Deletions cut 9 bases from V and 7 bases from J, with 13 bases between. Germline V CDR1 and CDR2: MDHEN, SYDVKM. Note on this clone: Its specificity is unknown.

The clonotype originates from an adult who received the AZD1222 COVID-19 vaccine. V and J are TRBV28 and TRBJ1-6; D is unclear. The sample here was peripheral blood, taken 28 days after the second AZD1222 dose. The CDR3 sequence: CASRLRYNSPLHF. The CDR3 bases are TGTGCCAGTCGCCTCAGGTACAATTCACCCCTCCACTTT. The full variable domain, its missing parts supplied by reference TRBV28 and TRBJ1-6, is DVKVTQSSRYLVKRTGEKVFLECVQDMDHENMFWYRQDPGLGLRLIYFSYDVKMKEKGDIPEGYSVSREKKERFSLILESASTNQTSMYLCASRLRYNSPLHFGNGTRLTVT.